Following are 10 T cell receptor beta chains from one sample sequenced in a study of Graves' ophthalmopathy and Graves' hyperthyroidism. Transcripts of RNA were the source for amplifying TCR beta CDR3 regions. In the first round, RT-PCR was carried out with HTBI primers, and a multiplex PCR formed the second round. TCRdb processed the multiplex PCR reads anew with MiXCR; each CDR3 protein has one entry. The sample gives 500,000 to 800,000 distinct CDR3 sequences, 35% to 45% of which show up once; roughly 3.5% is in the top ten. The sample was peripheral blood. These receptors were taken from an adult man with Graves' ophthalmopathy.

This clonotype was seen a few times. The chain combines TRBV12-3 or TRBV12-4 with TRBJ2-7; 8 nucleotides agree with TRBD2. J lost 4 bases, V lost 7 bases, and 6 bases had no gene match. CDR3 length: 13 residues. Here the CDR3 DNA reads TGTGCCAGCATGGGTAGCGGGATTTACGAGCAGTACTTC. Protein: CASMGSGIYEQYF.

This clonotype was detected ten times or more. The chain joins TRBV2 to TRBJ1-5, with unresolved D. This CDR3 contains 15 residues. The germline V gene has CDR1 SNHLY and CDR2 FYNNEI. The V end lost 2 bases, the J end lost 3 bases, and 11 bases lay between the germline ends. CDR3 sequence (DNA): TGTGCCAGCAGTGAATGGGGTGGACTCAATCAGCCCCAGCATTTT. As protein: CASSEWGGLNQPQHF. Complete variable domain (other parts from reference TRBV2 and TRBJ1-5): EPEVTQTPSHQVTQMGQEVILRCVPISNHLYFYWYRQILGQKVEFLVSFYNNEISEKSEIFDDQFSVERPDGSNFTLKIRSTKLEDSAMYFCASSEWGGLNQPQHFGDGTRLSIL.

The CDR3 here is CAGQGYEQYF. The CDR3 DNA follows: TGTGCCGGACAGGGCTACGAGCAGTACTTC. This rearrangement joins TRBV25-1 to TRBJ2-7, with TRBD1 matching over 8 bases. The CDR3 runs 10 residues. Germline lookup yields CDR1 MGHDK and CDR2 SYGVNS. V gave up 11 bases and J gave up 3 bases; unmatched junction bases: 0.

The rearrangement links TRBV29-1 to TRBJ2-7, with D possibly being TRBD2 (5 bases). The CDR3 length is 12 residues. Trimming shortened V by 7 bases and J by 2 bases, and 12 bases separated the two germline ends. CDR1 and CDR2 from the germline V gene are SQVTM and ANQGSEA. Written as DNA, the CDR3 is TGCAGCGGAGGGTTTGTGGCCTACGAGCAGTACTTC. Residues: CSGGFVAYEQYF.

Many counts were recorded for this clonotype. The chain combines TRBV20-1 with TRBJ2-7; the D call may be TRBD1 or TRBD2 (5 bases each). V lost 5 bases, J lost 8 bases, and 25 bases lay in between. The CDR3 sequence is 15 residues long. The V gene's germline CDR1 is DFQATT and CDR2 SNEGSKA (reference sequence). CDR3 sequence (DNA): TGCAGTGCTGGGATAGAGGGTGTGGGGCGTCCCCAGCAGTACTTC. It specifies CSAGIEGVGRPQQYF.

This clonotype was seen many times. The CDR3 is CAISESLGQGHGYTF. For the CDR3, the DNA is TGTGCCATCAGTGAGTCCCTAGGACAGGGCCATGGCTACACCTTC. The genes are TRBV10-3 and TRBJ1-2; 8 bases fit TRBD1. Germline V gives CDR1 ENHRY, CDR2 SYGVKD. The CDR3 has 15 residues. The trim removed 0 bases at V and 6 bases at J, leaving 6 bases unmatched.

The V gene is TRBV7-2, the J gene TRBJ2-7; D possibly corresponds to TRBD2 (6 bases). This CDR3 comprises 15 residues. Germline V gene lookup returns CDR1 SGHTA and CDR2 FQGNSA. V lost 5 bases to trimming and J lost 4 bases, with 18 bases between them. The CDR3 spells CASSPKAGTWYEQYF. The CDR3 coding sequence is TGTGCCAGCAGCCCAAAGGCGGGGACTTGGTACGAGCAGTACTTC.

As for this clonotype: A junction end diverges from the germline sequence, so it may reflect a read error. The chain couples TRBV11-2 to TRBJ2-3; 9 bases align to TRBD1. Per germline, CDR1 SGHAT and CDR2 FQNNGV. This CDR3 contains 16 residues. Here the CDR3 reads CVSSPRDRVATDTQYF. The CDR3 DNA reads TGTGTCAGCAGCCCCCGGGACAGGGTCGCCACAGATACGCAGTATTTT.

This clonotype came up many times. V usage is TRBV30 and J usage is TRBJ1-5, with D uncertain. Germline lookup yields CDR1 GTSNPN and CDR2 SVGIG (reference sequence). The CDR3 length is 13 residues. The germline V and J ends were trimmed by 0 bases and 1 base, with 4 bases remaining between them. CDR3 bases: TGTGCCTGGAGTGTAGGAAGCAATCAGCCCCAGCATTTT. Residues: CAWSVGSNQPQHF.

This chain connects TRBV29-1 to TRBJ2-5, with 10 positions matching TRBD2. With 5 bases clipped from V and 2 bases from J, the junction kept 5 bases outside the gene matches. The CDR3 extends over 14 amino acids. Germline V gives CDR1 SQVTM, CDR2 ANQGSEA. CDR3 DNA: TGCAGCGTTTTCTCAGCGGGAGGGCAAGAGACCCAGTACTTC. It is translated as CSVFSAGGQETQYF.